This T cell receptor beta chain originates from a study of CD8 T cells in ankylosing spondylitis. As for this clonotype: What it binds is unknown.

One entry per CDR3 protein results from TCRdb running MiXCR on the 5' RACE reads. The sample holds 650,000 to 800,000 distinct CDR3 sequences, around a fifth seen once. This CDR3 contains 17 residues. J was trimmed by 5 bases and V by 2 bases; bases with no gene match: 12. Per the germline V gene, CDR1 is DFQATT and CDR2 is SNEGSKA (reference sequence). Study results and caveats: Ankylosing spondylitis blood appeared to carry a characteristic TCR beta motif of roughly 8 highly homologous variants.

Source material: blood, either unsorted or a sorted T cell fraction (not recorded which). The receptor was derived from a male donor with ankylosing spondylitis. The chain combines TRBV20-1 with TRBJ2-5; 12 nucleotides match TRBD2. CDR3: CSARLLAGGLMGETQYF. The CDR3 DNA is TGCAGTGCTAGACTACTAGCGGGAGGTTTAATGGGGGAGACCCAGTACTTC.